The T cell receptor (beta chain) described here comes from a study of T-cell memory formation after mild COVID-19. Study outcomes and limitations: While clones contracting from day 15 to 85 were balanced between CD4 and CD8, later expanders leaned CD4+. What remained unconfirmed was the SARS-CoV-2 specificity of second-wave clones peaking on day 37. CD4+ contracting clones were found mainly in CM and EM, and CD8+ ones in EMRA.

V was pared by 0 bases and J by 9 bases, with 12 bases of the junction left unmatched. This CDR3 region has 16 residues. Germline lookup yields CDR1 MNHEY and CDR2 SVGAGI. This clonotype has just a few counts. Its target is not known. 5'RACE with constant-segment primers built TCRalpha and TCRbeta cDNA libraries with UMIs. TCRdb reprocessed the 5' RACE reads via MiXCR and lists one record per CDR3 protein. The sample carries around 390,000 distinct CDR3 sequences, roughly 15% recorded once. This chain connects TRBV6-5 to TRBJ2-5, with 8 bases lining up with TRBD1. The origin of this receptor is a man between 18 and 29 years old who had mild COVID-19 (a few samples of this study predate the infection). Cell type and time point are not known. The source material was PBMCs or a T cell subset sorted from them (not recorded which). The CDR3 reads CASSYSVPPDRGSQYF. The CDR3 DNA follows: TGTGCCAGCAGTTACTCTGTACCCCCCGACAGGGGTTCCCAGTACTTC.